The 29 T cell receptor beta chains below come from one sample, sequenced in a study of cytomegalovirus exposure and HLA in healthy donors. PCR amplification relied on 60 Vbeta primers (plus 13 Jbeta primers). Generated by immunoSEQ multiplex PCR, the TCRdb table keeps only in-frame clones and is missing some. The repertoire has fewer than 250,000 clones, around 80% of them found once; the top ten carry nearly 6%. The sample comprised PBMCs. These receptors were obtained from a man aged 35-49 years in good health and CMV-seropositive.

This sequence joins TRBV27 and TRBJ1-1, with D perhaps TRBD1 (6 bases). The V end was cut by 4 bases, the J end by 0 bases, with 15 bases between. CDR1 and CDR2 from the germline V gene are MNHEY and SMNVEV (reference sequence). CDR3 length equals 16 residues. As DNA, the CDR3 is TGTGCCAGCAGTTCCACACCCGGACAGATGAACACTGAAGCTTTCTTT. This codes for CASSSTPGQMNTEAFF.

The chain combines TRBV10-3 with TRBJ2-4, with 7 bases aligning to TRBD1. Germline CDR1 ENHRY, CDR2 SYGVKD. Germline trimming cut 4 bases from V and 2 bases from J; bases unmatched to any gene: 8. The CDR3 is 16 residues long. The CDR3 is CAISVQGVGTKNIQYF. As DNA, the CDR3 is TGTGCCATCAGTGTGCAGGGGGTTGGAACCAAAAACATTCAGTACTTC.

This sequence joins TRBV6-1 and TRBJ1-3; D is ambiguous. Trimming removed 8 bases at V and 0 bases at J, with 5 bases between. CDR1 MNHNS and CDR2 SASEGT come from the germline V gene. The CDR3 totals 12 residues. The CDR3 spells CASYISGNTIYF. DNA of the CDR3: TGTGCCAGCTACATCTCTGGAAACACCATATATTTT.

The chain recombines TRBV10-3 with TRBJ2-7; 9 positions agree with TRBD2. Per the germline V gene, CDR1 is ENHRY and CDR2 is SYGVKD. This CDR3 has 13 amino acids. Trimming cost V 11 bases and J 6 bases; bases outside gene matches: 11. CDR3 residues: CAAGAGGPSEQYV. The CDR3 DNA sequence: TGTGCCGCAGGGGCGGGAGGGCCCTCCGAGCAGTACGTC.

The chain uses TRBV18 and TRBJ1-1; unclear D gene. CDR3 length: 15 amino acids. Germline loops: CDR1 KGHSH, CDR2 LQKENI. Trimming removed 3 bases from V and 1 base from J, with 12 bases in between. The CDR3 coding sequence is TGTGCCAGCTCACCGGGCCAAGTGGGGAACACTGAAGCTTTCTTT. Translated, it gives CASSPGQVGNTEAFF.

The J gene is TRBJ1-2, the V gene TRBV9, with D possibly being TRBD1 (5 bases). This CDR3 contains 14 residues. Germline V gives CDR1 SGDLS, CDR2 YYNGEE. Trimming removed 4 bases from V and 1 base from J, with 11 bases in between. Here the CDR3 DNA reads TGTGCCAGCAGCCCCCCAGGGATTAACTATGGCTACACCTTC. Residues: CASSPPGINYGYTF.

The rearrangement joins TRBV19 to TRBJ2-2; TRBD2 matches at 8 bases. Trimming removed 4 bases from V and 6 bases from J; junction bases left unmatched: 13. CDR1 is LNHDA, CDR2 SQIVND, per germline (reference sequence). The length of the CDR3 is 17 residues. The CDR3 nucleotides are TGTGCCAGTAGTACGGGGGGGACGGCCCTTAGGGCCGGGGAGCTGTTTTTT. The encoded protein is CASSTGGTALRAGELFF.

This sequence joins TRBV7-9 and TRBJ2-3; 13 bases agree with TRBD2. The CDR3 has 16 residues. V dropped 3 bases and J dropped 2; count of bases not matched to a gene: 2. From germline, CDR1 is SEHNR and CDR2 FQNEAQ (reference sequence). DNA for the CDR3: TGTGCCAGCAGCTTGGGACTAGCGGGGTTCACAGATACGCAGTATTTT. Translation gives CASSLGLAGFTDTQYF.

This clone was detected only once. This chain connects TRBV9 to TRBJ2-1, with D possibly being TRBD1 (6 bases). Germline V lookup: CDR1 SGDLS, CDR2 YYNGEE. Trimming took 2 bases from V and 0 from J, leaving 9 bases between them. The CDR3 runs 15 residues. CDR3 coding DNA: TGTGCCAGCAGCGTCCAGGGGAACTCCTACAATGAGCAGTTCTTC. It yields the protein CASSVQGNSYNEQFF.

The chain has TRBV7-3 and TRBJ2-2; D ambiguous. Germline loops: CDR1 SGHTA, CDR2 FQGTGA. V dropped 2 bases and J dropped 4 bases, with 5 bases sitting between them. This CDR3 comprises 13 residues. The CDR3 region is CASSLSSTGELFF. The DNA of the CDR3 is TGTGCCAGCAGCTTATCGAGCACCGGGGAGCTGTTTTTT.

This clone was picked up one time. The V gene is TRBV30, the J gene TRBJ1-5; no clear D gene. CDR3 length: 17 residues. The germline CDR1 and CDR2 sequences are GTSNPN and SVGIG (reference sequence). V was trimmed by 2 bases and J by 0 bases, leaving 17 bases between them. Here the CDR3 reads CAWSPSGRPNSNQPQHF. CDR3 DNA: TGTGCCTGGAGTCCCAGCGGGAGGCCGAATAGCAATCAGCCCCAGCATTTT.

The chain employs TRBV19 and TRBJ1-1, with 8 nucleotides matching TRBD1. The CDR3 runs to 11 residues. Germline values: CDR1 LNHDA, CDR2 SQIVND (reference sequence). J lost 8 bases, V lost 9 bases, and 5 bases had no gene match. CDR3 bases: TGTGCCAGCCTAGACAGGGGCGAAGCTTTCTTT. As protein: CASLDRGEAFF. The entire variable domain, with the rest obtained from reference TRBV19 and TRBJ1-1, is as follows: DGGITQSPKYLFRKEGQNVTLSCEQNLNHDAMYWYRQDPGQGLRLIYYSQIVNDFQKGDIAEGYSVSREKKESFPLTVTSAQKNPTAFYLCASLDRGEAFFGQGTRLTVV.

The chain combines TRBV27 with TRBJ2-7, with TRBD2 matching 9 bases. The CDR3 spans 13 residues. CDR1 is MNHEY, CDR2 SMNVEV, per germline (reference sequence). V lost 6 bases and J lost 3; bases outside the gene matches: 3. CDR3 bases: TGTGCCAGCAGCCTGACTAGCGGCTACGAGCAGTACTTC. Translated: CASSLTSGYEQYF.

The CDR3 spells CASSITRYEQYV. For the CDR3, the DNA is TGTGCCAGCAGCATTACTAGGTACGAGCAGTACGTC. The chain couples TRBV6-1 to TRBJ2-7, with D tentatively TRBD2 (5 bases). V lost 6 bases to trimming and J lost 4 bases, with 10 bases between them. The CDR3 sequence is 12 residues long. Germline V gene sequence: CDR1 MNHNS, CDR2 SASEGT.

This chain links TRBV15 with TRBJ2-1; 9 positions agree with TRBD2. CDR1 LNHNV and CDR2 YYDKDF come from the germline V gene (reference sequence). The CDR3 loop spans 16 amino acids. V lost 7 bases and J lost 8; bases outside the gene matches: 15. CDR3 sequence reads: CATMSAGGVGWDEQFF. The CDR3, as DNA: TGTGCCACCATGTCCGCGGGAGGGGTGGGATGGGATGAGCAGTTCTTC. The variable domain in full, completed from reference TRBV15 and TRBJ2-1, reads DAMVIQNPRYQVTQFGKPVTLSCSQTLNHNVMYWYQQKSSQAPKLLFHYYDKDFNNEADTPDNFQSRRPNTSFCFLDIRSPGLGDTAMYLCATMSAGGVGWDEQFFGPGTRLTVL.

This clone has just a few counts. The chain is built from TRBV28 and TRBJ2-2; 9 bases map to TRBD2. Germline V gene lookup returns CDR1 MDHEN and CDR2 SYDVKM. Trimming at V came to 6 bases and at J to 4 bases, leaving 3 bases not matched to a gene. The CDR3 runs 14 residues. This chain's CDR3 is CASRPSGTTGELFF. CDR3 nucleotide sequence: TGTGCCAGCAGACCTAGCGGGACCACCGGGGAGCTGTTTTTT.

The chain combines TRBV5-1 with TRBJ2-1, with D uncertain. The V gene's germline CDR1 is SGHRS and CDR2 YFSETQ. The CDR3 totals 14 residues. V was clipped by 1 base and J by 7 bases, with 12 bases between them. The chain's CDR3 is CASSLNGITNEQFF. As DNA, the CDR3 is TGCGCCAGCAGCTTGAACGGTATAACGAATGAGCAGTTCTTC.

In its sample, this clone was seen once. The chain uses TRBV10-1 and TRBJ2-7; D perhaps matches TRBD2 (5 bases). This CDR3 spans 15 amino acids. V shed 0 bases and J shed 5 bases, with 14 bases lying between them. Germline assignment: CDR1 WNHNN and CDR2 SYGVQD (reference sequence). The CDR3 coding sequence is TGCGCCAGCAGTGAGTCTCGGGGAATGATCCACGAGCAGTACTTC. It codes for CASSESRGMIHEQYF.

This sequence joins TRBV6-1 and TRBJ1-2; unclear D gene. Deletions cut 6 bases from V and 4 bases from J, with 18 bases between. Germline V gene lookup returns CDR1 MNHNS and CDR2 SASEGT. The CDR3 runs to 15 residues. The CDR3 sequence is CASSPPAGNGYGYTF. CDR3 in DNA: TGTGCCAGCAGCCCGCCGGCAGGCAATGGCTATGGCTACACCTTC.

This clone was recorded once. V is TRBV11-2 and J is TRBJ2-5, with 10 bases fitting TRBD2. Germline CDR1 is SGHAT and CDR2 is FQNNGV. V shed 2 bases and J 2 bases; nucleotides not matched to a gene: 11. The CDR3 has 18 amino acids. DNA for the CDR3: TGTGCCAGCAGCTTATTTAGGTTAGCGGGGGGTCGACAAGAGACCCAGTACTTC. Translating it yields CASSLFRLAGGRQETQYF.

V is TRBV27 and J is TRBJ1-2, with D possibly matching TRBD1 (5 bases). The CDR3 totals 13 residues. V gave up 1 base and J gave up 4 bases, with 7 bases separating them. Germline V gives CDR1 MNHEY, CDR2 SMNVEV (reference sequence). CDR3 loop: CASSLFQGYGYTF. The DNA for the CDR3 is TGTGCCAGCAGTTTATTCCAGGGCTATGGCTACACCTTC.

This chain joins TRBV5-1 and TRBJ2-2; D is unresolved. The germline V gene has CDR1 SGHRS and CDR2 YFSETQ. The CDR3 sequence is 16 residues long. Trimming removed 0 bases from V and 0 bases from J, with 9 bases in between. CDR3 sequence reads: CASSLGSGPNTGELFF. Written as DNA, the CDR3 is TGCGCCAGCAGCTTGGGGTCAGGTCCGAACACCGGGGAGCTGTTTTTT.

This clone was picked up a small number of times. V gene TRBV4-1 combines with J gene TRBJ1-4; D is uncertain. The CDR3 length is 15 residues. The V gene's germline CDR1 is MGHRA and CDR2 YSYEKL. V lost 1 base to trimming and J lost 2 bases, with 8 bases between them. The CDR3 here is CASSQGAWTNEKLFF. The CDR3 DNA sequence: TGCGCCAGCAGCCAAGGGGCGTGGACTAATGAAAAACTGTTTTTT.

V gene TRBV19 combines with J gene TRBJ2-2; the match to TRBD2 covers 9 bases. Losses at the gene ends were 6 bases for V and 3 bases for J; bases not matched to a gene: 5. The CDR3 extends over 15 amino acids. The germline V gene has CDR1 LNHDA and CDR2 SQIVND (reference sequence). The CDR3 loop reads CASRVSGGHTGELFF. The CDR3 bases are TGTGCCAGTAGGGTTAGCGGGGGTCACACCGGGGAGCTGTTTTTT.

The chain recombines TRBV6-1 with TRBJ1-4; D gene unclear. Germline CDR1 and CDR2: MNHNS and SASEGT. Trimming took 2 bases from V and 0 from J, leaving 19 bases between them. CDR3 length: 19 amino acids. Here the CDR3 reads CASSEYFRVKSTTNEKLFF. Written as DNA, the CDR3 is TGTGCCAGCAGTGAATACTTTCGGGTCAAATCGACAACTAATGAAAAACTGTTTTTT.

To note about this clone: The same CDR3 is also encoded by other DNA sequences in this sample. The chain has TRBV25-1 and TRBJ1-1; maybe TRBD1 (6 bases). Trimming took off 8 bases at V and 0 bases at J, with 10 bases between the two ends. The CDR3 is made up of 13 amino acids. The germline V gene encodes CDR1 MGHDK and CDR2 SYGVNS. This chain's CDR3 is CASSRGLNTEAFF. The CDR3 DNA reads as TGTGCCAGCTCCAGGGGTTTGAACACTGAAGCTTTCTTT. The whole variable domain, filled in from reference TRBV25-1 and TRBJ1-1, reads EADIYQTPRYLVIGTGKKITLECSQTMGHDKMYWYQQDPGMELHLIHYSYGVNSTEKGDLSSESTVSRIRTEHFPLTLESARPSHTSQYLCASSRGLNTEAFFGQGTRLTVV.

The V call is TRBV10-3, the J call TRBJ2-5; D remains ambiguous. The CDR3 spans 14 residues. CDR1 ENHRY and CDR2 SYGVKD come from the germline V gene. With 0 bases removed from V and 2 bases from J, the gap between germline ends came to 7 bases. The CDR3 DNA reads as TGTGCCATCAGTGAGTCGACTGGGCAAGAGACCCAGTACTTC. It specifies CAISESTGQETQYF.

The V gene is TRBV9, the J gene TRBJ2-3, with 7 bases matching TRBD1. Germline V lookup: CDR1 SGDLS, CDR2 YYNGEE. This CDR3 is built from 16 residues. The V and J ends lost 3 bases and 1 base, in that order; junction bases with no gene match: 8. The CDR3 loop reads CASSALDRRGTDTQYF. The CDR3 nucleotides read TGTGCCAGCAGCGCCCTGGACAGGCGGGGCACAGATACGCAGTATTTT.

This clone appeared a few times. The chain joins TRBV29-1 to TRBJ2-1; a weak D match, TRBD2 (6 bases). This CDR3 has 13 amino acids. V shed 6 bases and J shed 9 bases, with 18 bases lying between them. Germline assignment: CDR1 SQVTM and CDR2 ANQGSEA. CDR3 DNA sequence: TGCAGCGTGATCGGGACTTTCGGGGGTGAGCAGTTCTTC. Translating it yields CSVIGTFGGEQFF.